This T cell receptor (beta chain) was identified during a study of blood T cell repertoires in COVID-19. Study information: COVID-19 samples, acute and convalescent, were from the United States, Italy and Spain. From T cells, B-cell-depleted T cells, or PBMCs came the material, which was cDNA or gDNA.

The germline CDR1 and CDR2 sequences are KGHSH and LQKENI. This CDR3 contains 15 residues. J was trimmed by 7 bases and V by 4 bases; bases with no gene match: 11. Methods used by the authors: For nucleated cells, counts were estimated from reference gene primer amplification. Measured with immunoSEQ multiplex PCR; TCRdb has only the in-frame clones, and not every one. V, J and clone size are taken as reported in that table, and D and trimming were inferred from the DNA itself. The repertoire consists of 370,000 or so clones, with 81% occurring once and the leading ten covering 1.1%. The chain has TRBV18 and TRBJ1-2; TRBD1 agrees at 8 bases. This TCR was sampled from a human donor with acute or convalescent COVID-19. The donor label of this sample is uncertain. Sequencing used peripheral blood. The CDR3 sequence: CASSRVAQGARGYTF. The CDR3 nucleotides are TGTGCCAGCTCACGTGTAGCTCAGGGGGCTCGTGGCTACACCTTC.